These 4 T cell receptor beta chains share one sample of origin, sequenced in a study of T cell responses to AZD1222 COVID-19 vaccine. Assay used: immunoSEQ multiplex PCR; TCRdb lists only in-frame clones, some missing. Of roughly 180,000 clones listed, about 90% are singletons. Material: peripheral blood, obtained 28 days after the second AZD1222 dose. These receptors were taken from an adult who received the AZD1222 COVID-19 vaccine.

The V call is TRBV11-2, the J call TRBJ1-2; 8 nucleotides line up with TRBD1. From germline, CDR1 is SGHAT and CDR2 FQNNGV. The CDR3 runs to 13 residues. V gave up 6 bases and J gave up 6 bases; unmatched junction bases: 6. DNA for the CDR3: TGTGCCAGCAGAAGGACAGGGAGGGATGGCTACACCTTC. It is translated as CASRRTGRDGYTF.

This clone was counted a single time. The chain employs TRBV2 and TRBJ1-5; a weak D match, TRBD1 (5 bases). The CDR3 covers 18 residues. Trimming cost V 2 bases and J 4 bases, with 21 bases left between them. The germline gives CDR1 SNHLY, CDR2 FYNNEI. Here the CDR3 DNA reads TGTGCCAGCAGTGAACAGGTCGGCTATCGGGGCAAAAATCAGCCCCAGCATTTT. Translation gives CASSEQVGYRGKNQPQHF.

The table lists this clone with a count of one. This rearrangement joins TRBV4-2 to TRBJ2-3; 16 bases match TRBD2. Trimming removed 4 bases from V and 1 base from J; junction bases left unmatched: 2. This CDR3 is 17 amino acids long. CDR1 LGHNA and CDR2 YNFKEQ come from the germline V gene. In DNA form, the CDR3 reads TGTGCCAGCAGCCTGGGACTAGCGGGAGGGGGCACAGATACGCAGTATTTT. Residues: CASSLGLAGGGTDTQYF.

This sequence joins TRBV6-2 or TRBV6-3 and TRBJ2-5; 7 nucleotides match TRBD2. The CDR3 contains 15 residues. Germline CDR1 reads MNHEY; CDR2 reads SVGEGT. V was clipped by 4 bases and J by 5 bases; unmatched bases: 10. The CDR3 here is CASSFRLASTETQYF. The CDR3 DNA reads as TGTGCCAGCAGTTTTCGACTAGCCTCAACGGAGACCCAGTACTTC.